A single sample is the source of the 12 T cell receptor beta chains below, sequenced in a study of T cells after yellow fever vaccination. A single record per CDR3 protein comes from TCRdb applying MiXCR to the 5' RACE reads. The sample shows about 49,000 distinct CDR3 sequences, roughly 7.3% of them seen only once. The specimen comprised CD8+ T cells sorted from PBMCs, sampled around 14 days after the first yellow fever vaccination. Receptors were obtained from a young man who received the YFV17D yellow fever vaccine.

The CDR3 sequence: CASSSIQSNEQFF. CDR3 bases: TGTGCCAGCAGCTCGATCCAGAGCAATGAGCAGTTCTTC. The chain employs TRBV5-4 and TRBJ2-1; no firm D call. This CDR3 is built from 13 residues. Trimming stripped 3 bases from V and 6 bases from J, with 10 bases between. Germline CDR1 reads SGHNT; CDR2 reads YYREEE (reference sequence).

In its sample, this clonotype was seen many times. J is TRBJ1-1 and V is TRBV4-1; 8 bases are shared with TRBD1. The CDR3 runs to 14 residues. Germline V lookup: CDR1 MGHRA, CDR2 YSYEKL. Trimming at V came to 1 base and at J to 4 bases, leaving 2 bases not matched to a gene. In nucleotides, the CDR3 is TGCGCCAGCAGCCAAGCAGGGGGCATCACTGAAGCTTTCTTT. Amino acid sequence: CASSQAGGITEAFF.

This clonotype was observed a few times. This chain joins TRBV5-1 and TRBJ2-1; D remains unclear. The CDR3 sequence is 13 residues long. V was cut by 1 base and J by 8 bases, with 10 bases left in between. CDR1 SGHRS and CDR2 YFSETQ come from the germline V gene. CDR3 DNA sequence: TGCGCCAGCAGCTTGTTTGGGGTCGATGAGCAGTTCTTC. This gives the protein CASSLFGVDEQFF.

As regards this clonotype: Just one base apart from a much larger clone, this may be a read error. The rearrangement uses TRBV6-2 or TRBV6-3 and TRBJ2-7, with 8 bases aligning to TRBD1. The CDR3 is 17 residues long. Germline V CDR1 and CDR2: MNHEY, SVGEGT. Losses at the gene ends were 2 bases for V and 1 base for J; bases not matched to a gene: 10. CDR3 sequence reads: CASSYLGQGFSSYEQYF. CDR3 nucleotides: TGTGCCAGCAGTTACCTCGGACAGGGATTTTCTTCCTACGAGCAGTACTTC.

This clonotype was seen repeatedly, ten times or more. V gene TRBV9 combines with J gene TRBJ1-6; D call uncertain. Germline V gene lookup returns CDR1 SGDLS and CDR2 YYNGEE. This CDR3 is 14 amino acids long. Trimming removed 0 bases at V and 6 bases at J, with 7 bases between. The CDR3, as DNA: TGTGCCAGCAGCGTAGGGCTTTTTAATTCACCCCTCCACTTT. Translation gives CASSVGLFNSPLHF.

This clonotype was seen many times. The chain carries TRBV10-3 and TRBJ2-1; 10 bases agree with TRBD2. V lost 4 bases to trimming and J lost 10 bases; unmatched junction nucleotides: 10. The CDR3 contains 15 residues. Germline V gene lookup returns CDR1 ENHRY and CDR2 SYGVKD. CDR3 residues: CAISAGTSEVTEQFF. CDR3 bases: TGTGCCATCAGTGCGGGGACTAGCGAGGTCACGGAGCAGTTCTTC.

The chain is built from TRBV29-1 and TRBJ2-6; possible D gene TRBD1, 5 bases. CDR1 and CDR2 (germline): SQVTM, ANQGSEA. The ends were cut back, 3 bases at V and 0 bases at J, with 9 bases in the middle. The CDR3 length is 15 residues. The CDR3 reads CSVDQDTSGANVLTF. DNA of the CDR3: TGCAGCGTTGACCAGGACACCTCTGGGGCCAACGTCCTGACTTTC.

The chain recombines TRBV5-1 with TRBJ2-5; a possible D gene is TRBD2 (5 bases). The CDR3 contains 13 residues. Between the trimmed V and J ends, which lost 4 bases and 5 bases, there was a span of 12 bases. Germline values: CDR1 SGHRS, CDR2 YFSETQ. The CDR3 loop is CASSLASYETQYF. The CDR3 DNA sequence: TGCGCCAGCAGCCTTGCTAGCTACGAGACCCAGTACTTC.

This clonotype was observed a few times. The chain joins TRBV7-2 to TRBJ1-1, with D unresolved. The CDR3 sequence is 12 residues long. Germline CDR1 and CDR2: SGHTA and FQGNSA. Trimming removed 8 bases at V and 3 bases at J, with 10 bases between. The CDR3 region is CASGDGDTEAFF. The CDR3 DNA sequence: TGTGCCAGCGGGGATGGGGACACTGAAGCTTTCTTT.

Notes on this clonotype: A single base separates this from a much larger clone, so it may be a read error. The V and J genes are TRBV6-1 and TRBJ2-7; 9 bases agree with TRBD1. In germline, CDR1 is MNHNS, CDR2 SASEGT. The CDR3 is 14 residues long. CDR3: CASSRDRDSYKQYF. For the CDR3, the DNA is TGTGCCAGCAGTAGGGACAGGGATTCCTACAAGCAGTACTTC.

J is TRBJ1-1 and V is TRBV4-3; D ambiguous. Between the trimmed V and J ends, which lost 1 base and 5 bases, there was a span of 23 bases. This CDR3 contains 18 residues. Looked up from germline, CDR1 is LGHNA and CDR2 is YSLEER. The CDR3 sequence is CASSQVVGPRQEKTEAFF. As DNA, the CDR3 is TGCGCCAGCAGCCAAGTCGTTGGCCCGCGGCAGGAGAAGACTGAAGCTTTCTTT.

As concerns this clonotype: No DNA is shown, since the ends of the CDR3 on it are uncertain; the CDR3 is the one TCRdb lists. The rearrangement links TRBV12-2 to TRBJ2-4; TRBD1 is taken as the D call from the table, unchecked against the DNA. TRBV12-2 is a known pseudogene. The CDR3 totals 16 residues, both ends included. The CDR3 protein is CASRLVGEGAKNIQYF.